This T cell receptor (beta chain) derives from a study of blood T cell repertoires in COVID-19. Study in general: Donors in the United States, Italy and Spain gave samples during acute or convalescent COVID-19.

This clone appeared once. The V gene lost 4 bases and the J gene lost 7 bases, with 18 bases spanning the gap. The CDR3 has 14 amino acids. The germline CDR1 and CDR2 sequences are SGHRS and YFSETQ. TCRdb keeps only in-frame clones here, not all; method: immunoSEQ multiplex PCR. The sample consists of about 34,000 clones, about 90% of them appearing once. Sequenced: peripheral blood. The chain carries TRBV5-1 and TRBJ2-7; D is perhaps TRBD2 (6 bases). The receptor was derived from a woman of 80 years or more with acute or convalescent COVID-19. The CDR3 reads CASSLASEHTEQYF. CDR3 DNA sequence: TGCGCCAGCAGCCTCGCTAGCGAACACACTGAGCAGTACTTC.